What follows describes a single TCR beta chain. These data come from a study of T cells in Graves' hyperthyroidism and ophthalmopathy. Germline CDR1 and CDR2: SGHKS and YYEKEE (reference sequence). The CDR3 is 14 amino acids. The V end was cut by 3 bases, the J end by 4 bases, with 11 bases between. It was RNA transcripts that yielded the amplified TCR beta CDR3 regions. HTBI primers were employed in a first-round RT-PCR of the TCR CDR3. A single record per CDR3 protein comes from TCRdb applying MiXCR to the multiplex PCR reads. The table shows about 210,000 distinct CDR3 sequences, with under 20% occurring only once. Newly diagnosed patients aged 18 to 65 had hyperthyroidism of under 2 months' duration. It was 8 to 10 ml of fresh peripheral blood that supplied the PBMCs.

This chain connects TRBV5-5 to TRBJ1-5; possible D gene TRBD1, 6 bases. The TCR originated in a man aged 45-60 years with Graves' hyperthyroidism. Sequencing was done on a sample of blood. Here the CDR3 DNA reads TGTGCCAGCAGCTCAACAGGGTTGAATCAGCCCCAGCATTTT. Residues: CASSSTGLNQPQHF.